The 20 T cell receptor beta chains in this list originate from one sample, sequenced in a study of tissue T cells after allogeneic stem cell transplantation. Data came from immunoSEQ multiplex PCR; TCRdb stores just in-frame clones and leaves some out. The data show tens of thousands of clones, roughly 80% seen once. Sequencing used tissue from the ileum, obtained at autopsy. All receptors come from an older female donor with lung cancer.

V gene TRBV20-1 combines with J gene TRBJ2-7; D remains ambiguous. Looked up from germline, CDR1 is DFQATT and CDR2 is SNEGSKA (reference sequence). V was trimmed by 4 bases and J by 6 bases, leaving 7 bases between them. The CDR3 runs 10 residues. The CDR3 DNA is TGCAGTGCTATGGGTGGCGAGCAGTACTTC. Protein sequence: CSAMGGEQYF.

This clone has just one count. The chain couples TRBV5-4 to TRBJ1-2; D gene unclear. V was pared by 4 bases and J by 2 bases, with 12 bases between. Germline V gives CDR1 SGHNT, CDR2 YYREEE (reference sequence). CDR3 length: 14 residues. The CDR3 sequence: CASSPRGPNYGYTF. Here the CDR3 DNA reads TGTGCCAGCAGCCCCCGAGGACCCAACTATGGCTACACCTTC.

V usage is TRBV30 and J usage is TRBJ1-5; no clear D gene. V was clipped by 1 base and J by 10 bases, with 20 bases between them. Germline values: CDR1 GTSNPN, CDR2 SVGIG (reference sequence). CDR3 length: 15 amino acids. The CDR3 protein is CAWSGALPGLNPQHF. The CDR3 DNA follows: TGTGCCTGGAGTGGGGCCCTTCCCGGGTTAAATCCCCAGCATTTT.

The chain carries TRBV5-1 and TRBJ2-6; D is perhaps TRBD1 or TRBD2 (5 bases each). Germline V gene lookup returns CDR1 SGHRS and CDR2 YFSETQ. Trimming stripped 6 bases from V and 0 bases from J, with 19 bases between. This CDR3 region has 18 residues. The CDR3 sequence is CASTQGPGRGSGANVLTF. Here the CDR3 DNA reads TGCGCCAGCACCCAGGGCCCGGGGAGAGGCTCTGGGGCCAACGTCCTGACTTTC.

This clone was seen just once. The rearrangement uses TRBV7-3 and TRBJ2-3, with D tentatively TRBD1 (5 bases). The CDR3 has 16 residues. The germline V gene has CDR1 SGHTA and CDR2 FQGTGA. Deletions cut 1 base from V and 1 base from J, with 12 bases between. CDR3 sequence (DNA): TGTGCCAGCAGCTTAAGGCAGGGAACGGGCACAGATACGCAGTATTTT. Amino acids: CASSLRQGTGTDTQYF.

V and J are TRBV6-5 and TRBJ2-5; weak D call: TRBD1 (5 bases). The germline CDR1 and CDR2 sequences are MNHEY and SVGAGI. With 3 bases removed from V and 7 bases from J, the gap between germline ends came to 12 bases. The CDR3 runs to 13 residues. This CDR3 reads CASSYGRDGTQYF. CDR3 nucleotides: TGTGCCAGCAGTTATGGCAGGGATGGGACCCAGTACTTC.

This chain uses TRBV9 with TRBJ2-7; 7 bases are a match to TRBD2. CDR1 is SGDLS and CDR2 is YYNGEE in the germline V gene. CDR3 length: 15 residues. The V gene end was trimmed by 0 bases and the J gene end by 2 bases; junction bases not matched to a gene: 5. CDR3 in amino acids: CASSVGEGSTYEQYF. In DNA form, the CDR3 reads TGTGCCAGCAGCGTAGGGGAGGGTTCCACCTACGAGCAGTACTTC.

The chain is built from TRBV29-1 and TRBJ1-2, with 8 nucleotides matching TRBD1. The CDR3 covers 13 residues. From germline, CDR1 is SQVTM and CDR2 ANQGSEA. After removal of 5 bases from V and 5 bases from J, the junction contained 7 bases not matched to a gene. The CDR3 loop reads CSVNQDRVYGYTF. The CDR3 DNA follows: TGCAGCGTTAACCAGGACAGGGTTTATGGCTACACCTTC.

By proportion, this clone is medium-sized (0.01 to 0.1%). The chain joins TRBV27 to TRBJ2-7; the D gene is possibly TRBD1 (6 bases). The CDR3 runs to 14 residues. CDR1 and CDR2 (germline): MNHEY, SMNVEV (reference sequence). V was trimmed by 1 base and J by 0 bases, leaving 7 bases between them. The CDR3 sequence is CASSLLTGSYEQYF. Here the CDR3 DNA reads TGTGCCAGCAGTTTATTGACAGGCTCCTACGAGCAGTACTTC.

The rearrangement uses TRBV4-2 and TRBJ2-7, with D perhaps matching TRBD1 (5 bases). Trimming removed 0 bases at V and 2 bases at J, with 11 bases between. The CDR3 spans 15 residues. CDR1 and CDR2 (germline): LGHNA, YNFKEQ. The CDR3: CASSQDYRQTYEQYF. In DNA, the CDR3 is TGTGCCAGCAGCCAAGATTATCGACAGACCTACGAGCAGTACTTC.

By sample share, this clone is medium-sized (0.01 to 0.1%). This sequence joins TRBV18 and TRBJ1-1, with unresolved D. In germline, CDR1 is KGHSH, CDR2 LQKENI. This CDR3 contains 16 residues. V lost 3 bases and J 4 bases, leaving 18 bases between the germline ends. CDR3 residues: CASSPEEVFWGTEAFF. CDR3 DNA: TGTGCCAGCTCACCGGAGGAGGTCTTCTGGGGCACTGAAGCTTTCTTT.

V is TRBV4-1 and J is TRBJ2-2; 10 bases match TRBD1. Unmatched junction bases numbered 0, after V lost 1 base and J lost 4 bases. The length of the CDR3 is 15 residues. Germline loops: CDR1 MGHRA, CDR2 YSYEKL. The CDR3 DNA is TGCGCCAGCAGCCAAGGGGACAGGGGCACCGGGGAGCTGTTTTTT. The encoded protein is CASSQGDRGTGELFF.

This clone was counted once. J is TRBJ2-1 and V is TRBV14; the D gene is possibly TRBD1 (6 bases). V was trimmed by 1 base and J by 7 bases, leaving 17 bases between them. CDR3 length: 16 residues. In germline, CDR1 is SGHDN, CDR2 FVKESK. The CDR3 region has the DNA TGTGCCAGCAGCCAAGGAAAGGGGGTTCGATTTAATGAGCAGTTCTTC. It encodes CASSQGKGVRFNEQFF.

The gene calls are TRBV7-2 and TRBJ2-3; D not resolved. The germline V gene has CDR1 SGHTA and CDR2 FQGNSA. The CDR3 sequence is 11 residues long. V lost 4 bases and J lost 9, with 8 bases in between. CDR3 protein: CASSSKSTQYF. CDR3 DNA: TGTGCCAGCAGCTCAAAGTCGACGCAGTATTTT.

This chain links TRBV7-6 with TRBJ2-1; 8 nucleotides line up with TRBD1. Germline CDR1 and CDR2: SGHVS and FNYEAQ. This CDR3 spans 12 amino acids. J gave up 9 bases and V 5 bases, and 3 bases lay outside the gene matches. CDR3: CASSRQGSEQFF. The CDR3 nucleotides are TGTGCCAGCAGCCGACAGGGGTCTGAGCAGTTCTTC.

V gene TRBV5-4 combines with J gene TRBJ1-2; 10 positions agree with TRBD1. Trimming at V came to 3 bases and at J to 6 bases, leaving 17 bases not matched to a gene. The germline gives CDR1 SGHNT, CDR2 YYREEE (reference sequence). The CDR3 spans 18 residues. CDR3 nucleotide sequence: TGTGCCAGCAGCTCCCCCCCGGGGACAGGGGCCTCTGTGCATGGCTACACCTTC. It encodes CASSSPPGTGASVHGYTF.

This rearrangement joins TRBV7-9 to TRBJ2-3, with D perhaps matching TRBD1 or TRBD2 (5 bases each). Per the germline V gene, CDR1 is SEHNR and CDR2 is FQNEAQ (reference sequence). Deletions cut 4 bases from V and 10 bases from J, with 9 bases between. This CDR3 has 11 residues. CDR3 sequence: CASSSMGAQYF. CDR3 coding DNA: TGTGCCAGCAGCTCGATGGGGGCGCAGTATTTT.

This clone is a singleton in its sample. The chain couples TRBV5-4 to TRBJ2-7; TRBD2 matches at 13 bases. Germline CDR1 SGHNT, CDR2 YYREEE (reference sequence). Unmatched junction bases numbered 4, after V lost 0 bases and J lost 4 bases. There are 16 residues in the CDR3. The CDR3 here is CASSLGTSGSLYEQYF. The CDR3 nucleotides are TGTGCCAGCAGCTTGGGGACTAGCGGGAGTTTATACGAGCAGTACTTC.

The CDR3 nucleotides are TGCGCCAGCAGCCCGGGACTAGCGGGAGGGCGATCCAAAAACATTCAGTACTTC. Translated, it gives CASSPGLAGGRSKNIQYF. This chain connects TRBV4-1 to TRBJ2-4; TRBD2 matches at 16 bases. Germline V lookup: CDR1 MGHRA, CDR2 YSYEKL. V shed 4 bases, J shed 2 bases, and the junction held 5 bases outside the gene matches. The CDR3 consists of 18 residues.

The chain employs TRBV4-2 and TRBJ1-4; TRBD1 aligns across 7 bases. V lost 2 bases, J lost 0 bases, and 0 bases stayed unmatched. In germline, CDR1 is LGHNA, CDR2 YNFKEQ. The CDR3 contains 15 residues. The CDR3 nucleotides read TGTGCCAGCAGCCAACAGGGGGCAACTAATGAAAAACTGTTTTTT. It specifies CASSQQGATNEKLFF.